Reported below is one TCR beta chain. The CDR3 spans 14 residues. The germline V gene has CDR1 GTSNPN and CDR2 SVGIG (reference sequence). V gave up 4 bases and J gave up 7 bases; unmatched junction bases: 10. Sequencing was performed with immunoSEQ multiplex PCR; in TCRdb, only in-frame clones are kept and a portion is missing. The sample yields 400,000 to 500,000 clones, 70% to 80% seen once. The sample originates from a study of shared clonotypes between healthy human individuals. Each donor was a Caucasian adult residing in Nashville, Tennessee. Sequencing was performed on PBMCs. The rearrangement joins TRBV30 to TRBJ1-2, with TRBD1 matching 9 bases. This TCR derives from a woman aged 40 to 50 in good health. Some clones in this sample may be carry-over from other donors' samples. As DNA, the CDR3 is TGTGCCTGGAACCCCGGGACAGGGCAGTTTGGCTACACCTTC. Translated, it gives CAWNPGTGQFGYTF.